This T cell receptor beta chain comes out of a study of regulatory T cells in long-lasting Graves disease. Study-level findings and limits: Persistent patients shared more public clonotypes (about 3,000) than newly diagnosed patients (approximately 1,000). Persistent Graves' patients showed less TCR diversity than newly diagnosed patients showed.

Relying on iRepertoire HTBI primers and Arm-PCR of CDR3 regions, the team built TCR beta libraries. MiXCR, applied by TCRdb to the multiplex PCR reads, yields one record per CDR3 protein. There are 400,000 to 500,000 distinct CDR3 sequences in the sample; about a sixth occur only once, and around a tenth lies in the top ten. With regard to this clonotype: The antigen is undetermined.

Time point here: newly diagnosed GD, antithyroid drugs for less than 3 months. The authors made the TCR library using RNA they extracted from PBMCs. The same data also went into a second study, on T cells in Graves' hyperthyroidism and ophthalmopathy. That source notes: Initially, a first-round RT-PCR of the TCR CDR3 employed the HTBI primer set.

The clonotype originates from a woman aged 30 to 39 with Graves disease. The sample consisted of peripheral blood mononuclear cells (PBMCs), taken at new diagnosis, from a patient treated with antithyroid drugs.

CDR3 loop: CASSLASKTSYNEQFF. In DNA, the CDR3 is TGCGCCAGCAGCTTGGCTAGCAAGACCTCCTACAATGAGCAGTTCTTC. J is TRBJ2-1 and V is TRBV5-1; D might be TRBD2 (5 bases). This CDR3 region has 16 residues. The V and J ends lost 0 bases and 0 bases respectively, with 10 bases between them. Per the germline V gene, CDR1 is SGHRS and CDR2 is YFSETQ.